This T cell receptor beta chain is from a study of blood T cell repertoires in COVID-19. On the study more broadly: PBMCs, B-cell-depleted T cells, or T cells were the source of the cDNA or gDNA that made up the material.

Data came from immunoSEQ multiplex PCR; TCRdb stores just in-frame clones and leaves some out. The table lists more than 250,000 clones, approximately 90% of them singletons. Two consecutive negative NP/OP PCR tests, clearance, or resolved symptoms defined Cohort 3 recovery. Specimen: PBMCs or T cells enriched from blood (not recorded which). This receptor was taken from a woman in her 30s who had recovered from COVID-19.

The CDR3: CASSIIAADRAGYTF. The CDR3 region has the DNA TGTGCCAGTAGTATAATAGCGGCCGACAGGGCTGGCTACACCTTC. The genes are TRBV19 and TRBJ1-2; 7 nucleotides align to TRBD1. There are 15 residues in the CDR3. Germline V gene lookup returns CDR1 LNHDA and CDR2 SQIVND (reference sequence). V was pared by 2 bases and J by 7 bases, with 10 bases of the junction left unmatched. The full variable domain, rest sourced from reference TRBV19 and TRBJ1-2, is DGGITQSPKYLFRKEGQNVTLSCEQNLNHDAMYWYRQDPGQGLRLIYYSQIVNDFQKGDIAEGYSVSREKKESFPLTVTSAQKNPTAFYLCASSIIAADRAGYTFGSGTRLTVV.